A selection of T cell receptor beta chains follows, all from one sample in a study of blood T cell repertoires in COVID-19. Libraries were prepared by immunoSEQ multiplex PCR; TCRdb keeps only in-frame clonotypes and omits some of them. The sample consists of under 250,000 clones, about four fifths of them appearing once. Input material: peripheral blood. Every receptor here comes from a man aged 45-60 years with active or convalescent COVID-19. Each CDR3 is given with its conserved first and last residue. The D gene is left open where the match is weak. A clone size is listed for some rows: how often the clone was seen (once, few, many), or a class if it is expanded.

TGTGCCTGGAGCGGGGGGCCGTACAATGAGCAGTTCTTC CAWSGGPYNEQFF TRBV30 NA NA TRBJ2-1
TGTGCCAGCAGCCAAGACGGTAGCGGGGGGTATAATGAGCAGTTCTTC CASSQDGSGGYNEQFF TRBV3-1/TRBV3-2 NA TRBD2 TRBJ2-1
TGTGCCAGCAGCGCCACAAGACAGGACAATGAGCAGTTCTTC CASSATRQDNEQFF TRBV9 NA NA TRBJ2-1
TGTGCCAGCAGCCTTTCAGTGTCTGGAAACACCATATATTTT CASSLSVSGNTIYF TRBV28 NA NA TRBJ1-3
TGCGCCAGCAGGGACACAACAACTAATGAAAAACTGTTTTTT CASRDTTTNEKLFF TRBV10-1 few NA TRBJ1-4
TGTGCCAGCAGGACAGGGGAGGGGTGGGACTACGAGCAGTACTTC CASRTGEGWDYEQYF TRBV6-5 once NA TRBJ2-7
TGTGCCAGCAGCTCCGCCGTAGATCAGCCCCAGCATTTT CASSSAVDQPQHF TRBV11-1 NA NA TRBJ1-5
TGTGCCAGCAGTAAACTAGCACCCGGGGAGCTGTTTTTT CASSKLAPGELFF TRBV11-2 NA NA TRBJ2-2
TGTGCCTGGAAGGAGGGGCCTGGAAACACCATATATTTT CAWKEGPGNTIYF TRBV30 NA NA TRBJ1-3
TGTGCCTGGAGTCCGACGGGGGGGCCTAGGGAGCAGTTCTTC CAWSPTGGPREQFF TRBV30 NA TRBD2 TRBJ2-1
TGTGCCAGCGGGGCCTCTGGGGCCAACGTCCTGACTTTC CASGASGANVLTF TRBV25-1 NA NA TRBJ2-6
TGTGCCAGTAGTATAGGGAGGGAGACCCAGTACTTC CASSIGRETQYF TRBV19 NA NA TRBJ2-5
TGTGCCAGCAGTTTATCAGGGGGGGGCGCTGAAGCTTTCTTT CASSLSGGGAEAFF TRBV27 NA NA TRBJ1-1
TGTGCCAGCAGCCAAGCGACGGCAGGGGAGCAGTTCTTC CASSQATAGEQFF TRBV14 NA NA TRBJ2-1
TGTGCCAGCAGCCAAGCCAAGGGGGTGGCTGGAAACACCATATATTTT CASSQAKGVAGNTIYF TRBV4-2 NA NA TRBJ1-3
TGTGCCAGCAGCCACTCCCTACTAGCGGGGGCAGATACGCAGTATTTT CASSHSLLAGADTQYF TRBV7-3 NA TRBD2 TRBJ2-3
TGTGCCAGCAGCTCTGAGGGACTAGCGGGGTCGGAGACCCAGTACTTC CASSSEGLAGSETQYF TRBV7-2 NA TRBD2 TRBJ2-5